These T cell receptor beta chains were read from a single sample in a study of blood T cell repertoires in COVID-19. Assay: immunoSEQ multiplex PCR; the TCRdb copy retains only in-frame clones and omits some. The sample includes approximately 350,000 clones, around four fifths of them seen just once. The sequenced material came from PBMCs or T cells enriched from blood (not recorded which). These receptors were taken from a woman aged 45-65 years who had recovered from COVID-19. The CDR3 runs from the conserved cysteine through the conserved F or W. The D gene is left open where the match is weak. Not every row has a clone size; where given, it reads once, few, many or a size class.

length,size,J,V,D,CDR3,DNA
14,NA,TRBJ2-3,TRBV7-2,NA,CASSLPIQGDTQYF,TGTGCCAGCAGCTTACCGATCCAGGGGGATACGCAGTATTTT
16,NA,TRBJ1-5,TRBV4-3,NA,CASSQSPGVSNQPQHF,TGCGCCAGCAGCCAATCTCCAGGGGTGAGCAATCAGCCCCAGCATTTT
17,NA,TRBJ2-1,TRBV27,TRBD2,CASSAPPSGRAGNEQFF,TGTGCCAGCAGTGCGCCGCCTAGCGGGAGGGCAGGCAATGAGCAGTTCTTC
16,NA,TRBJ1-2,TRBV9,TRBD1,CASSPSSLPGGNGYTF,TGTGCCAGCAGCCCTAGTTCCCTGCCAGGGGGCAATGGCTACACCTTC
14,NA,TRBJ1-2,TRBV11-2,NA,CASSLGRIEGGYTF,TGTGCCAGCAGCTTAGGCAGGATTGAGGGCGGCTACACCTTC
21,NA,TRBJ1-5,TRBV19,TRBD1,CASTPVSPRAGGRYSNQPQHF,TGTGCCAGTACCCCCGTGAGTCCGAGAGCAGGGGGGCGATATAGCAATCAGCCCCAGCATTTT
16,NA,TRBJ2-3,TRBV5-1,NA,CASSLVALTSTDTQYF,TGCGCCAGCAGCTTGGTGGCCCTGACTAGCACAGATACGCAGTATTTT
14,few,TRBJ2-1,TRBV6-2/TRBV6-3,TRBD2,CASSSGGPNNEQFF,TGTGCCAGCAGTTCGGGGGGGCCAAACAATGAGCAGTTCTTC
11,NA,TRBJ1-1,TRBV7-2,NA,CASSLVGGAFF,TGTGCCAGCAGCTTAGTCGGGGGAGCTTTCTTT
17,NA,TRBJ2-7,TRBV13,NA,CASSLGPLGGESYEQYF,TGTGCCAGCAGCTTAGGCCCCCTTGGCGGGGAATCCTACGAGCAGTACTTC
15,NA,TRBJ1-2,TRBV7-2,TRBD1,CASSPEGQFNYGYTF,TGTGCCAGCAGCCCCGAGGGACAGTTTAACTATGGCTACACCTTC
15,NA,TRBJ2-7,TRBV11-2,TRBD1,CASSRSGTDPYEQYF,TGTGCCAGCAGCCGTTCCGGGACAGACCCCTACGAGCAGTACTTC
14,NA,TRBJ1-5,TRBV20-1,NA,CSASKLAGHQPQHF,TGCAGTGCTAGTAAATTAGCAGGGCATCAGCCCCAGCATTTT
13,NA,TRBJ2-5,TRBV7-3,NA,CASSRGLAETQYF,TGTGCCAGCAGCCGGGGACTTGCTGAGACCCAGTACTTC
13,NA,TRBJ1-2,TRBV15,NA,CATSPTGNYGYTF,TGTGCCACCAGTCCGACAGGAAACTATGGCTACACCTTC
14,NA,TRBJ2-2,TRBV11-2,NA,CASLRHLNTGELFF,TGTGCCAGCCTCAGACACCTGAACACCGGGGAGCTGTTTTTT
14,NA,TRBJ2-3,TRBV29-1,TRBD1,CSVERDRGTDTQYF,TGCAGCGTTGAAAGGGACAGGGGGACAGATACGCAGTATTTT
16,few,TRBJ1-2,TRBV3-1/TRBV3-2,TRBD1,CASSQVLWTGRDGYTF,TGTGCCAGCAGCCAGGTCCTCTGGACAGGGCGAGATGGCTACACCTTC
16,NA,TRBJ2-3,TRBV7-9,TRBD2,CASSPPSGRVPDTQYF,TGTGCCAGCAGCCCCCCTAGCGGGAGAGTCCCAGATACGCAGTATTTT
10,NA,TRBJ1-1,TRBV7-2,NA,CASTQEEAFF,TGTGCCAGCACACAGGAGGAAGCTTTCTTT
17,NA,TRBJ2-7,TRBV6-2/TRBV6-3,NA,CASSYLGGRQGLYEQYF,TGTGCCAGCAGTTACCTCGGGGGCCGACAGGGTCTCTACGAGCAGTACTTC
13,NA,TRBJ2-5,TRBV19,NA,CASSTDSLKTQYF,TGTGCCAGTAGTACAGACAGTTTAAAGACCCAGTACTTC
12,NA,TRBJ2-7,TRBV30,NA,CAWKIQDYEQYF,TGTGCCTGGAAAATACAAGACTACGAGCAGTACTTC
14,once,TRBJ2-3,TRBV5-6,NA,CASSVGSLPDTQYF,TGTGCCAGCAGCGTCGGGAGTTTGCCAGATACGCAGTATTTT
16,once,TRBJ2-5,TRBV20-1,NA,CSASFGYRFDQETQYF,TGCAGTGCTAGTTTTGGCTACAGGTTTGACCAAGAGACCCAGTACTTC
16,NA,TRBJ2-3,TRBV5-1,TRBD1,CASSPYGQGSTDTQYF,TGCGCCAGCAGCCCCTACGGACAGGGAAGCACAGATACGCAGTATTTT
14,NA,TRBJ1-1,TRBV7-9,NA,CASSLSHLNTEAFF,TGTGCCAGCAGCCTGTCCCACTTGAACACTGAAGCTTTCTTT
18,NA,TRBJ1-5,TRBV18,TRBD1,CASSRRTGVDSSNQPQHF,TGTGCCAGCTCACGCCGGACAGGGGTCGATAGTAGCAATCAGCCCCAGCATTTT
15,NA,TRBJ1-2,TRBV4-2,NA,CASSQVSARSYGYTF,TGTGCCAGCAGCCAAGTCAGTGCACGAAGTTATGGCTACACCTTC